This T cell receptor (beta chain) is from a study of blood T cell repertoires in COVID-19. The CDR3 loop spans 13 amino acids. V lost 1 base and J lost 7, with 11 bases in between. CDR1 is SGHNT and CDR2 is YYREEE in the germline V gene (reference sequence). Here immunoSEQ multiplex PCR was the method, and the copy in TCRdb shows in-frame clones only, minus some. The data show 150,000 to 200,000 clones, about 90% seen once. Specimen: peripheral blood. The sequence was obtained from a woman between 70 and 85 years old with acute or convalescent COVID-19. The rearrangement joins TRBV5-4 to TRBJ2-5, with D uncertain. DNA of the CDR3: TGTGCCAGCAGCTTGTTCGGATCAGGGACCCAGTACTTC. Translating it yields CASSLFGSGTQYF.